A single sample is the source of the 19 T cell receptor beta chains below, sequenced in a study of blood T cell repertoires in COVID-19. Data came from immunoSEQ multiplex PCR; TCRdb stores just in-frame clones and leaves some out. This table holds 150,000 or so clones, about 83% found once. Material: peripheral blood. Source of these receptors: an older man who had recovered from COVID-19.

The chain couples TRBV5-1 to TRBJ2-7; D possibly corresponds to TRBD1 (6 bases). V was shortened by 4 bases and J by 2 bases, with 13 bases between the two germline ends. Germline assignment: CDR1 SGHRS and CDR2 YFSETQ. The CDR3 runs 14 residues. The CDR3 reads CASSPRQVPYEQYF. CDR3 sequence (DNA): TGCGCCAGCAGCCCCCGACAGGTACCCTACGAGCAGTACTTC.

This clone was found a few times. This sequence joins TRBV7-9 and TRBJ1-6; 7 bases fit TRBD1. The CDR3 has 12 amino acids. CDR1 SEHNR and CDR2 FQNEAQ come from the germline V gene (reference sequence). V was clipped by 5 bases and J by 10 bases; unmatched bases: 2. The CDR3, as DNA: TGTGCCAGCAGCGCAGGGGGATCACCCCTCCACTTT. Translated: CASSAGGSPLHF. Full variable domain (remainder filled in from reference TRBV7-9 and TRBJ1-6): DTGVSQNPRHKITKRGQNVTFRCDPISEHNRLYWYRQTLGQGPEFLTYFQNEAQLEKSRLLSDRFSAERPKGSFSTLEIQRTEQGDSAMYLCASSAGGSPLHFGNGTRLTVT.

This clone was detected once. The chain links TRBV7-2 to TRBJ2-1; 11 positions agree with TRBD2. J was trimmed by 4 bases and V by 4 bases; bases with no gene match: 3. Germline assignment: CDR1 SGHTA and CDR2 FQGNSA. CDR3 length: 15 residues. CDR3 DNA: TGTGCCAGCAGCTCGGGACTAGCGGCTTACAATGAGCAGTTCTTC. It yields the protein CASSSGLAAYNEQFF.

In DNA, the CDR3 is TGCGCCAGCAGCCAAGAAAGGGACAGGACACACTCTGGGGCCAACGTCCTGACTTTC. This encodes CASSQERDRTHSGANVLTF. The chain combines TRBV4-3 with TRBJ2-6, with 8 bases aligning to TRBD1. Germline CDR1 is LGHNA and CDR2 is YSLEER. J was trimmed by 0 bases and V by 0 bases; bases with no gene match: 7. The CDR3 consists of 19 residues.

This clone occurred once. The genes are TRBV7-2 and TRBJ1-4; perhaps TRBD1 as D (5 bases). CDR3 length: 15 amino acids. CDR1 SGHTA and CDR2 FQGNSA come from the germline V gene. Trimming left V 5 bases short and J 5 bases short, with 15 bases between. CDR3 sequence reads: CASSGAGLGNEKLFF. The CDR3 DNA is TGTGCCAGCAGCGGAGCAGGGTTGGGAAATGAAAAACTGTTTTTT.

This chain links TRBV27 with TRBJ2-1; no reliable D call. V lost 3 bases to trimming and J lost 6 bases, with 9 bases between them. The V gene's germline CDR1 is MNHEY and CDR2 SMNVEV (reference sequence). This CDR3 has 13 amino acids. CDR3 region: CASSFSVTNEQFF. The CDR3 DNA reads as TGTGCCAGCAGTTTTTCAGTTACCAATGAGCAGTTCTTC.

The chain joins TRBV10-3 to TRBJ2-7; the match to TRBD1 covers 9 bases. The CDR3 runs 15 residues. Trimming removed 6 bases from V and 3 bases from J; junction bases left unmatched: 9. CDR1 ENHRY and CDR2 SYGVKD come from the germline V gene. DNA for the CDR3: TGTGCCATCAGCCAACACGGGACAGGGAGCTACGAGCAGTACTTC. Encoded protein: CAISQHGTGSYEQYF.

The V gene is TRBV28, the J gene TRBJ1-1; perhaps TRBD1 as D (6 bases). The CDR3 contains 15 residues. Germline V gives CDR1 MDHEN, CDR2 SYDVKM. V was shortened by 7 bases and J by 6 bases, with 21 bases between the two germline ends. The CDR3: CASTSLGQGFSEAFF. In nucleotides, the CDR3 is TGTGCCAGCACCTCCCTGGGGCAGGGGTTCTCTGAAGCTTTCTTT.

DNA of the CDR3: TGTGCCAGCAGTGAAGGCGGAGTCGGAGGCAATGAGCAGTTCTTC. Its protein is CASSEGGVGGNEQFF. This chain links TRBV2 with TRBJ2-1; D possibly corresponds to TRBD2 (5 bases). This CDR3 contains 15 residues. Germline loops: CDR1 SNHLY, CDR2 FYNNEI. V gave up 1 base and J gave up 6 bases, with 13 bases separating them.

This sequence joins TRBV5-1 and TRBJ2-1, with D possibly TRBD1 on 5 matching bases. CDR3 size: 15 residues. Trimming shortened V by 3 bases and J by 6 bases, and 16 bases separated the two germline ends. The germline V gene has CDR1 SGHRS and CDR2 YFSETQ. The CDR3 sequence is CASSSAGIPLNEQFF. CDR3 in DNA: TGCGCCAGCAGCTCCGCAGGGATCCCGCTCAATGAGCAGTTCTTC. Full variable domain (outside the CDR3, taken from reference TRBV5-1 and TRBJ2-1): KAGVTQTPRYLIKTRGQQVTLSCSPISGHRSVSWYQQTPGQGLQFLFEYFSETQRNKGNFPGRFSGRQFSNSRSEMNVSTLELGDSALYLCASSSAGIPLNEQFFGPGTRLTVL.

At least ten counts were recorded for this clone. The chain employs TRBV4-2 and TRBJ1-2; D is possibly TRBD1 (5 bases). The CDR3 is 15 amino acids. V shed 0 bases and J shed 8 bases, with 16 bases lying between them. Germline CDR1 and CDR2: LGHNA and YNFKEQ. The CDR3 is CASSQDRDGGSGYTF. CDR3 DNA sequence: TGTGCCAGCAGCCAAGATAGAGACGGGGGTTCGGGCTACACCTTC.

The chain couples TRBV7-2 to TRBJ2-7; 8 bases match TRBD1. This CDR3 has 14 amino acids. Germline CDR1 SGHTA, CDR2 FQGNSA. Unmatched junction bases numbered 9, after V lost 7 bases and J lost 4 bases. The CDR3, as DNA: TGTGCCAGCAAGGTGGCAGGGGGCGCGTACGAGCAGTACTTC. It translates to CASKVAGGAYEQYF. The full variable domain, its missing parts supplied by reference TRBV7-2 and TRBJ2-7, is GAGVSQSPSNKVTEKGKDVELRCDPISGHTALYWYRQSLGQGLEFLIYFQGNSAPDKSGLPSDRFSAERTGGSVSTLTIQRTQQEDSAVYLCASKVAGGAYEQYFGPGTRLTVT.

CDR3 nucleotides: TGTGCCAGCAGCCCCCGATCCGGGGGGTTGGGCACTGAAGCTTTCTTT. It yields the protein CASSPRSGGLGTEAFF. This chain links TRBV7-2 with TRBJ1-1, with D perhaps matching TRBD1 (5 bases). Per the germline V gene, CDR1 is SGHTA and CDR2 is FQGNSA. This CDR3 has 16 residues. V lost 5 bases and J lost 4, with 20 bases in between.

The J gene is TRBJ2-3, the V gene TRBV4-1; the match to TRBD2 covers 7 bases. The length of the CDR3 is 18 residues. The germline gives CDR1 MGHRA, CDR2 YSYEKL. V lost 0 bases to trimming and J lost 0 bases; unmatched junction nucleotides: 9. CDR3 amino acids: CASSQDLERGLSTDTQYF. In DNA form, the CDR3 reads TGCGCCAGCAGCCAAGATCTGGAGCGGGGTCTAAGCACAGATACGCAGTATTTT.

The chain joins TRBV5-6 to TRBJ2-1, with 14 bases fitting TRBD2. Germline trimming cut 1 base from V and 9 bases from J; bases unmatched to any gene: 3. The germline V gene has CDR1 SGHDT and CDR2 YYEEEE. This CDR3 is 15 amino acids long. The CDR3 DNA follows: TGTGCCAGCAGCTTGACCGGGACTAGCGGGAGTGAGCAGTTCTTC. Translation: CASSLTGTSGSEQFF. The full variable domain, its missing parts supplied by reference TRBV5-6 and TRBJ2-1, is DAGVTQSPTHLIKTRGQQVTLRCSPKSGHDTVSWYQQALGQGPQFIFQYYEEEERQRGNFPDRFSGHQFPNYSSELNVNALLLGDSALYLCASSLTGTSGSEQFFGPGTRLTVL.

The genes are TRBV28 and TRBJ1-3; D gene uncertain. The CDR3 runs 12 residues. CDR1 is MDHEN and CDR2 is SYDVKM in the germline V gene. Trimming pared 7 bases from V and 7 bases from J, leaving 11 bases between. The CDR3: CASISQWNTIYF. The CDR3 nucleotides read TGTGCCAGCATCTCACAGTGGAACACCATATATTTT.

This chain joins TRBV5-1 and TRBJ2-7; maybe TRBD1 (6 bases). The CDR3 length is 15 residues. Germline V gene lookup returns CDR1 SGHRS and CDR2 YFSETQ. Trimming stripped 2 bases from V and 2 bases from J, with 14 bases between. The CDR3 sequence is CASSFRQDAAYEQYF. The DNA of the CDR3 is TGCGCCAGCAGCTTCAGACAGGATGCCGCCTACGAGCAGTACTTC.

The chain joins TRBV5-1 to TRBJ2-5, with 8 bases matching TRBD1. This CDR3 is 15 amino acids long. Germline trimming cut 1 base from V and 2 bases from J; bases unmatched to any gene: 4. Per the germline V gene, CDR1 is SGHRS and CDR2 is YFSETQ. Written as DNA, the CDR3 is TGCGCCAGCAGCTTGCCTGGGGACAGGCAAGAGACCCAGTACTTC. This translates into CASSLPGDRQETQYF.

This clone was found a few times. Written as DNA, the CDR3 is TGCGCCAGCAGCTTAGGGACAGTCGACAATGAGCAGTTCTTC. Its translation is CASSLGTVDNEQFF. This rearrangement joins TRBV5-1 to TRBJ2-1, with 7 bases matching TRBD1. CDR1 is SGHRS, CDR2 YFSETQ, per germline. The junction had 4 bases not matched to a gene; V was cut back by 2 bases and J by 5 bases. The CDR3 sequence is 14 residues long.